The rows below give T cell receptor beta chains drawn from one sample of a study of blood T cell repertoires in COVID-19. Assay used: immunoSEQ multiplex PCR; TCRdb lists only in-frame clones, some missing. This sample has 250,000 to 300,000 clones, with around three quarters found just once. Sample: peripheral blood. The receptors originated from a woman older than 75 with acute or convalescent COVID-19. Both conserved end residues are part of each CDR3. The D gene is left open where the match is weak. The listing skips clone size in some rows; elsewhere it reads once, few, many or a size class.

j_gene,abundance,d_gene,v_gene,CDR3aa,CDR3nt
TRBJ1-5,NA,NA,TRBV18,CASSGQSVIGQPQHF,TGTGCCAGCTCCGGACAGTCAGTGATAGGCCAGCCCCAGCATTTT
TRBJ2-3,NA,NA,TRBV7-9,CASSFKQGTDTQYF,TGTGCCAGCAGCTTCAAACAGGGCACAGATACGCAGTATTTT
TRBJ1-6,NA,TRBD1,TRBV7-2,CASSPRQGWDSPLHF,TGTGCCAGCAGCCCCAGACAGGGATGGGATTCACCCCTCCACTTT
TRBJ2-3,NA,TRBD1,TRBV2,CASSDRVVTDTQYF,TGTGCCAGCAGCGACAGGGTTGTCACAGATACGCAGTATTTT
TRBJ1-6,few,NA,TRBV6-2/TRBV6-3,CASSYPRKGVNNSPLHF,TGTGCCAGCAGTTACCCTCGAAAGGGGGTGAATAATTCACCCCTCCACTTT
TRBJ1-3,NA,TRBD1,TRBV2,CASSQGTVSGNTIYF,TGTGCCAGCAGTCAGGGGACAGTCTCTGGAAACACCATATATTTT
TRBJ2-7,NA,TRBD1,TRBV4-1,CASSQGDRGNEQYF,TGCGCCAGCAGCCAAGGGGACAGGGGAAACGAGCAGTACTTC
TRBJ2-7,NA,TRBD1,TRBV11-2,CATKPGTGNYEQYF,TGTGCCACAAAACCCGGGACAGGGAACTACGAGCAGTACTTC
TRBJ2-1,NA,NA,TRBV27,CASSFSSLSSYNEQFF,TGTGCCAGCAGTTTTTCTAGCCTGAGCTCCTACAATGAGCAGTTCTTC
TRBJ1-5,NA,NA,TRBV7-2,CASSLGGSSNQPQHF,TGTGCCAGCTCCCTGGGGGGGAGTAGCAATCAGCCCCAGCATTTT
TRBJ1-3,NA,NA,TRBV3-1/TRBV3-2,CASTRLQSSGNTIYF,TGTGCCAGCACGCGCCTACAGAGCTCTGGAAACACCATATATTTT
TRBJ1-2,NA,NA,TRBV12-3/TRBV12-4,CASSFAGANTF,TGTGCCAGCAGTTTTGCGGGCGCCAACACCTTC
TRBJ1-6,NA,TRBD1,TRBV18,CASSPATGGSPLHF,TGTGCCAGCTCACCCGCGACAGGGGGCTCACCCCTCCACTTT
TRBJ2-7,NA,TRBD1,TRBV6-5,CASRSTGGNEQYF,TGTGCCAGCAGATCTACAGGGGGAAACGAGCAGTACTTC
TRBJ1-5,NA,NA,TRBV19,CASSSGFSQPQHF,TGTGCCAGTAGTTCGGGGTTCTCCCAGCCCCAGCATTTT
TRBJ2-1,NA,NA,TRBV7-2,CASSLLDLNEQFF,TGTGCCAGCAGCCTCCTGGACTTAAATGAGCAGTTCTTC
TRBJ2-1,many,TRBD2,TRBV6-5,CASRRGTTGYNEQFF,TGTGCCAGCAGGCGGGGGACTACAGGATACAATGAGCAGTTCTTC
TRBJ1-1,NA,NA,TRBV5-8,CASPRVSTEAFF,TGTGCCAGCCCCAGGGTTAGCACTGAAGCTTTCTTT
TRBJ1-2,NA,NA,TRBV6-6,CASGQNGYTF,TGTGCCAGCGGACAGAATGGCTACACCTTC
TRBJ1-6,NA,TRBD1,TRBV14,CASSQVTGRNSPLHF,TGTGCCAGCAGCCAAGTGACAGGGAGAAATTCACCCCTCCACTTT
TRBJ1-3,NA,NA,TRBV9,CASSVGHAGFSGNTIYF,TGTGCCAGCAGCGTAGGACACGCCGGCTTCTCTGGAAACACCATATATTTT
TRBJ1-5,NA,NA,TRBV19,CASSTGLGQPQHF,TGTGCCAGTAGTACAGGGTTGGGTCAGCCCCAGCATTTT
TRBJ2-1,NA,NA,TRBV5-1,CASSETGRNEQFF,TGCGCCAGCAGCGAAACAGGGCGCAATGAGCAGTTCTTC
TRBJ2-5,once,TRBD1,TRBV5-1,CASSYQGAETQYF,TGCGCCAGCAGCTATCAGGGGGCCGAGACCCAGTACTTC
TRBJ1-5,NA,NA,TRBV11-2,CASSPRGLEPQHF,TGTGCCAGCAGCCCCAGAGGGTTGGAGCCCCAGCATTTT
TRBJ2-1,few,TRBD1,TRBV19,CASNPRDRGSNEQFF,TGTGCCAGTAATCCTCGGGACAGGGGGTCCAATGAGCAGTTCTTC
TRBJ2-5,NA,NA,TRBV11-2,CASSHGGVKTQYF,TGTGCCAGCAGCCATGGAGGGGTGAAGACCCAGTACTTC
TRBJ1-5,NA,TRBD1,TRBV6-5,CASSSTGQGNNQPQHF,TGTGCCAGCAGTTCGACGGGACAGGGGAACAATCAGCCCCAGCATTTT
TRBJ1-2,NA,NA,TRBV11-2,CASSLDYRGSTNYGYTF,TGTGCCAGCAGCTTAGATTATAGGGGATCAACTAACTATGGCTACACCTTC
TRBJ1-3,NA,NA,TRBV7-9,CASSPLGRAGNTIYF,TGTGCCAGCAGCCCCCTGGGCAGGGCTGGAAACACCATATATTTT
TRBJ2-2,NA,TRBD2,TRBV24-1,CATQAGGLVSGELFF,TGTGCCACCCAAGCGGGAGGGTTGGTTTCCGGGGAGCTGTTTTTT